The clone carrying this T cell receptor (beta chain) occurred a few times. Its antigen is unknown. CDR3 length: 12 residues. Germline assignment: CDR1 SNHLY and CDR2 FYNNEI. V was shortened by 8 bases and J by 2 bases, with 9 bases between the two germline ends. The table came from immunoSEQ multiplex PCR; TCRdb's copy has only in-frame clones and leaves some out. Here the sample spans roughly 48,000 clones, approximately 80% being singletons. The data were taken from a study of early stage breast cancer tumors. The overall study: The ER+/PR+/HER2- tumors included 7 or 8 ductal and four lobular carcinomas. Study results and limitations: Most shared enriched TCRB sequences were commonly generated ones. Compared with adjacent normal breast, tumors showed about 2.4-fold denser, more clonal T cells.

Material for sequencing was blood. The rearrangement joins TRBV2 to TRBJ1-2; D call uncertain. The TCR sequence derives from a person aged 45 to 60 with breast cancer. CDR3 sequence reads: CASGRENYGYTF. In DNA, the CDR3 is TGTGCCAGCGGAAGGGAGAACTATGGCTACACCTTC.